The 24 T cell receptor beta chains listed next were all sequenced from one sample in a study of siplizumab effects on memory and regulatory T cells. Generated by immunoSEQ multiplex PCR, the TCRdb table keeps only in-frame clones and is missing some. The data contain approximately 100,000 clones, roughly 95% of them singletons. Sequencing used non-Treg CD4+ T cells sorted from blood. All receptors come from a human donor in good health.

The chain has TRBV5-4 and TRBJ2-3; weak D call: TRBD1 (5 bases). The germline V gene encodes CDR1 SGHNT and CDR2 YYREEE (reference sequence). V shed 1 base and J shed 4 bases, with 7 bases lying between them. The CDR3 has 13 amino acids. The CDR3 sequence: CASSLQQADTQYF. For the CDR3, the DNA is TGTGCCAGCAGCTTGCAACAGGCAGATACGCAGTATTTT.

This clone showed up just once. The chain recombines TRBV19 with TRBJ1-1; no reliable D call. Trimming stripped 3 bases from V and 6 bases from J, with 11 bases between. CDR3 size: 13 residues. From germline, CDR1 is LNHDA and CDR2 SQIVND (reference sequence). CDR3 in amino acids: CASSIVGNPEAFF. CDR3 coding DNA: TGTGCCAGTAGTATCGTCGGCAATCCTGAAGCTTTCTTT.

The chain joins TRBV7-9 to TRBJ1-1; D is unclear. CDR1 and CDR2 (germline): SEHNR, FQNEAQ (reference sequence). V was cut by 6 bases and J by 1 base, with 9 bases left in between. The CDR3 length is 13 residues. The CDR3 protein is CASSYNGNTEAFF. The CDR3 nucleotides are TGTGCCAGCAGTTACAACGGGAACACTGAAGCTTTCTTT.

This clone has just one count. The chain couples TRBV29-1 to TRBJ1-6; TRBD1 agrees at 7 bases. The CDR3 extends over 16 amino acids. V lost 8 bases to trimming and J lost 7 bases; unmatched junction nucleotides: 17. Germline loops: CDR1 SQVTM, CDR2 ANQGSEA. Here the CDR3 reads CSLGFLAGTENSPLHF. Here the CDR3 DNA reads TGCAGCCTAGGTTTCCTCGCCGGGACAGAAAATTCACCCCTCCACTTT.

This chain uses TRBV15 with TRBJ1-6, with D possibly matching TRBD1 (5 bases). The CDR3 contains 15 residues. Looked up from germline, CDR1 is LNHNV and CDR2 is YYDKDF (reference sequence). Trimming cost V 0 bases and J 7 bases, with 10 bases left between them. CDR3 sequence: CATSRDLPGNSPLHF. As DNA, the CDR3 is TGTGCCACCAGCAGAGACCTTCCAGGGAATTCACCCCTCCACTTT.

V gene TRBV4-1 combines with J gene TRBJ2-5; the match to TRBD2 covers 8 bases. Germline V CDR1 and CDR2: MGHRA, YSYEKL. J lost 1 base, V lost 5 bases, and 9 bases had no gene match. CDR3 length equals 16 residues. The CDR3, as DNA: TGCGCCAGCAGCTCCCCGGGGACTAGACTCCAAGAGACCCAGTACTTC. This codes for CASSSPGTRLQETQYF.

J is TRBJ2-1 and V is TRBV6-5; the D gene is possibly TRBD1 (5 bases). The V end was cut by 0 bases, the J end by 10 bases, with 10 bases between. CDR1 MNHEY and CDR2 SVGAGI come from the germline V gene. The CDR3 runs to 13 residues. Written as DNA, the CDR3 is TGTGCCAGCAGTTACTCGCTCGCAGGGGAGCAGTTCTTC. This gives the protein CASSYSLAGEQFF.

This clone was found a few times. The chain employs TRBV5-1 and TRBJ1-1; no firm D call. The CDR3 loop spans 14 amino acids. V lost 4 bases to trimming and J lost 1 base, with 11 bases between them. In germline, CDR1 is SGHRS, CDR2 YFSETQ. In nucleotides, the CDR3 is TGCGCCAGCAGCCTAACCCATGGGAACACTGAAGCTTTCTTT. This encodes CASSLTHGNTEAFF.

This chain uses TRBV6-1 with TRBJ1-4; 7 bases agree with TRBD1. The CDR3 contains 14 residues. V dropped 8 bases and J dropped 8; count of bases not matched to a gene: 11. The germline V gene has CDR1 MNHNS and CDR2 SASEGT. Here the CDR3 DNA reads TGTGCCAGCCAGACCAGGACAGGTACGGAAAAACTGTTTTTT. Its translation is CASQTRTGTEKLFF.

The chain links TRBV4-1 to TRBJ2-5, with 13 bases fitting TRBD2. The CDR3 runs 17 residues. V lost 6 bases and J lost 5; bases outside the gene matches: 12. CDR1 MGHRA and CDR2 YSYEKL come from the germline V gene. The CDR3 DNA sequence: TGCGCCAGCAGACGAGTGGGCGTGGGACTAGCGGGGGAGACCCAGTACTTC. Translated, it gives CASRRVGVGLAGETQYF.

The V and J genes are TRBV7-3 and TRBJ2-7, with D possibly being TRBD1 (6 bases). Germline CDR1 is SGHTA and CDR2 is FQGTGA. Trimming shortened V by 0 bases and J by 2 bases, and 8 bases separated the two germline ends. The CDR3 runs 14 residues. The CDR3 nucleotides are TGTGCCAGCAGCTTAACGACAGGTGCCTACGAGCAGTACTTC. It is translated as CASSLTTGAYEQYF.

V is TRBV7-2 and J is TRBJ2-7; D is perhaps TRBD1 (6 bases). Deletions cut 4 bases from V and 6 bases from J, with 16 bases between. The CDR3 contains 14 residues. Germline CDR1 reads SGHTA; CDR2 reads FQGNSA. CDR3 in DNA: TGTGCCAGCAGCTCACAGGGTACGGGGTCCGAGCAGTACTTC. Translated: CASSSQGTGSEQYF.

This chain uses TRBV6-5 with TRBJ2-7; the match to TRBD1 covers 7 bases. The CDR3 length is 12 residues. Germline V lookup: CDR1 MNHEY, CDR2 SVGAGI. J was trimmed by 6 bases and V by 5 bases; bases with no gene match: 4. CDR3 DNA: TGTGCCAGCAGTAGAGACAGGGTCGAGCAGTACTTC. Translating it yields CASSRDRVEQYF.

V usage is TRBV10-1 and J usage is TRBJ2-5; TRBD1 or TRBD2 may be the D gene (5 bases each). The germline V and J ends were trimmed by 0 bases and 5 bases, with 13 bases remaining between them. The CDR3 runs to 15 residues. Germline lookup yields CDR1 WNHNN and CDR2 SYGVQD (reference sequence). In DNA, the CDR3 is TGCGCCAGCAGTGAGTCGGGACCCAGCTCGGAGACCCAGTACTTC. Translating gives CASSESGPSSETQYF.

This clone has only one observation. CDR3 loop: CASSPASSYEQYF. DNA of the CDR3: TGTGCCAGCTCACCCGCAAGCTCCTACGAGCAGTACTTC. The chain recombines TRBV18 with TRBJ2-7; no reliable D call. The V end was cut by 3 bases, the J end by 0 bases, with 6 bases between. Germline V lookup: CDR1 KGHSH, CDR2 LQKENI. The CDR3 consists of 13 residues.

The chain carries TRBV19 and TRBJ2-7; the match to TRBD2 covers 8 bases. Trimming removed 3 bases from V and 3 bases from J; junction bases left unmatched: 4. CDR1 LNHDA and CDR2 SQIVND come from the germline V gene (reference sequence). CDR3 length: 14 residues. The CDR3, as DNA: TGTGCCAGTAGTATGTGGGGGACTAGCTACGAGCAGTACTTC. It specifies CASSMWGTSYEQYF. Combining the CDR3 with reference TRBV19 and TRBJ2-7 gives the whole variable domain DGGITQSPKYLFRKEGQNVTLSCEQNLNHDAMYWYRQDPGQGLRLIYYSQIVNDFQKGDIAEGYSVSREKKESFPLTVTSAQKNPTAFYLCASSMWGTSYEQYFGPGTRLTVT.

The chain joins TRBV4-2 to TRBJ2-4; 8 bases map to TRBD2. This CDR3 spans 14 amino acids. V trimming: 3 bases; J trimming: 8 bases; junction bases outside the gene matches: 6. CDR1 is LGHNA and CDR2 is YNFKEQ in the germline V gene. The CDR3 region is CASSQRSGGDIQYF. The CDR3 nucleotides are TGTGCCAGCAGCCAGAGGTCCGGGGGGGACATTCAGTACTTC.

The V gene is TRBV19, the J gene TRBJ1-2; weak D call: TRBD1 (5 bases). Germline loops: CDR1 LNHDA, CDR2 SQIVND (reference sequence). Trimming took 5 bases from V and 4 from J, leaving 14 bases between them. The CDR3 totals 14 residues. CDR3 in amino acids: CASSLRDVVYGYTF. CDR3 DNA sequence: TGTGCCAGTAGTCTCCGGGACGTAGTCTATGGCTACACCTTC.

The chain carries TRBV5-3 and TRBJ2-4, with D hard to call. TRBV5-3 is an ORF for which the function is uncertain. The V end was cut by 0 bases, the J end by 0 bases, with 13 bases between. This CDR3 is 17 amino acids long. DNA for the CDR3: TGTGCCAGAAGCTTGGGGCGTGGCGGCCTAGCCAAAAACATTCAGTACTTC. This sequence encodes CARSLGRGGLAKNIQYF.

Here the CDR3 DNA reads TGTGCCAGCATCCCCCGATGGAAGAACACTGAAGCTTTCTTT. Its translation is CASIPRWKNTEAFF. The chain has TRBV6-5 and TRBJ1-1, with unresolved D. Germline V CDR1 and CDR2: MNHEY, SVGAGI. The CDR3 is made up of 14 amino acids. Trimming cost V 7 bases and J 1 base, with 13 bases left between them.

The chain uses TRBV19 and TRBJ2-1, with 12 bases fitting TRBD2. Germline CDR1 and CDR2: LNHDA and SQIVND (reference sequence). Trimming removed 4 bases from V and 7 bases from J; junction bases left unmatched: 17. The CDR3 covers 19 residues. The CDR3 bases are TGTGCCAGTAGTACCCGGTGGCTAGCGGGGGGGCAATGGAAAAATGAGCAGTTCTTC. Translating it yields CASSTRWLAGGQWKNEQFF.

The J gene is TRBJ2-3, the V gene TRBV29-1, with TRBD2 matching 9 bases. The CDR3 consists of 17 residues. Germline CDR1 and CDR2: SQVTM and ANQGSEA. Trimming at V came to 4 bases and at J to 1 base, leaving 12 bases not matched to a gene. The CDR3 reads CSVARQRGGAGTDTQYF. The CDR3 DNA reads as TGCAGCGTTGCCCGCCAGCGCGGGGGGGCCGGCACAGATACGCAGTATTTT.

The gene calls are TRBV6-6 and TRBJ1-1, with 9 positions matching TRBD1. The J segment lost 6 bases and the V segment lost 6 bases, leaving 8 bases of the junction unmatched. The germline gives CDR1 MNHNY, CDR2 SVGAGI (reference sequence). The CDR3 runs to 14 residues. The CDR3 here is CASREDRGPPEAFF. The DNA of the CDR3 is TGTGCCAGCAGGGAGGACAGGGGACCACCTGAAGCTTTCTTT.

This clone was counted once. V and J are TRBV7-9 and TRBJ2-1; D unclear. Trimming pared 7 bases from V and 1 base from J, leaving 14 bases between. Germline-derived CDR1 and CDR2 are SEHNR and FQNEAQ (reference sequence). The CDR3 is 15 amino acids. The CDR3 nucleotides read TGTGCCAGCATCCTTAGCCATGTATCCTACAATGAGCAGTTCTTC. Translation: CASILSHVSYNEQFF.